This T cell receptor (beta chain) came from a study of tumor-infiltrating lymphocytes in localized non-small cell lung cancer. Overall study findings and caveats: No T-cell fraction difference was seen between IM1 and IM2 tumors.

V gave up 0 bases and J gave up 3 bases, with 12 bases separating them. The CDR3 sequence is 16 residues long. Germline CDR1 is SGHRS and CDR2 is YFSETQ. Some clones are missing from TCRdb's copy, which holds only in-frame ones; the method was immunoSEQ multiplex PCR. This table has about 12,000 clones, more than 70% appearing once. The count of this clone is one. What it binds is not known. This chain connects TRBV5-1 to TRBJ1-4, with D tentatively TRBD1 (5 bases). This sequence was found in a human donor with non-small cell lung cancer. Sequenced sample: lung tumor tissue. CDR3 coding DNA: TGCGCCAGCAGCTTGGGCAGGGCCGGGTCTAATGAAAAACTGTTTTTT. Translated: CASSLGRAGSNEKLFF.